These T cell receptor beta chains were read from a single sample in a study of CXCR3-negative and CXCR3-positive naive CD8 T cells. For each CDR3 protein, TCRdb gives one entry from its re-call of the 5' RACE reads, without DNA. This sample's clone table lists about 130,000 distinct CDR3 sequences. Source material: naive CXCR3- CD8+ T cells from blood. The receptors stem from a human donor in good health. Some clones in this sample may be carry-over from other donors' samples. Each CDR3 is given with its conserved first and last residue.

J gene: TRBJ2-5; V gene: TRBV15; CDR3 protein: CATSKGRETQYF
J gene: TRBJ2-3; V gene: TRBV6-6; CDR3 protein: CASSYAPIAGTDTQYF
J gene: TRBJ1-1; V gene: TRBV5-1; CDR3 protein: CASSSDSAVMAFF
J gene: TRBJ1-3; V gene: TRBV12-3/TRBV12-4; CDR3 protein: CASSPKTKGNTIYF
J gene: TRBJ2-7; V gene: TRBV7-9; CDR3 protein: CASSATGTGFTEQYF
J gene: TRBJ2-5; V gene: TRBV28; CDR3 protein: CGSSPRDRQETQYF
J gene: TRBJ2-7; V gene: TRBV29-1; CDR3 protein: CGVVQGIEQYF
J gene: TRBJ2-2; V gene: TRBV7-9; CDR3 protein: CASSLTGTGLTGELFF
J gene: TRBJ1-2; V gene: TRBV29-1; CDR3 protein: CSVKTGKALSEDGYTF
J gene: TRBJ2-7; V gene: TRBV14; CDR3 protein: CASSQEGGSYEQYF
J gene: TRBJ2-7; V gene: TRBV4-1; CDR3 protein: CASSPLVGETYEQYF